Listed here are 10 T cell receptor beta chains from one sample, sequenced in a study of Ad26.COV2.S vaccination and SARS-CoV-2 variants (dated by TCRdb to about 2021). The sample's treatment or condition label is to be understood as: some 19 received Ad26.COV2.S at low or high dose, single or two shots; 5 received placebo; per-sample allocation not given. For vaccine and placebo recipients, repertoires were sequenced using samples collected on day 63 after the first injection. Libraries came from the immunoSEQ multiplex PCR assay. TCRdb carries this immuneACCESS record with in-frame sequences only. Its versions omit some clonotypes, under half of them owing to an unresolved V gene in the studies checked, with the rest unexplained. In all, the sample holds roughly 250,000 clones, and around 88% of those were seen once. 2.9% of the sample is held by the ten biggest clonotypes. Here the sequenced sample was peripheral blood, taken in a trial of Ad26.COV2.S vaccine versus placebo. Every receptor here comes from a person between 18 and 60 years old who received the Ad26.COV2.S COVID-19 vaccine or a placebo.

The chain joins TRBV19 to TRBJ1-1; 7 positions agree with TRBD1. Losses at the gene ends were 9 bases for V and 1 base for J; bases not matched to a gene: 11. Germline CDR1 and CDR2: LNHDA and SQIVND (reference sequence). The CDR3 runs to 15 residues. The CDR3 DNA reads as TGTGCCAGCCGGGATCGGACAGGTCAGAACACTGAAGCTTTCTTT. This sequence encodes CASRDRTGQNTEAFF.

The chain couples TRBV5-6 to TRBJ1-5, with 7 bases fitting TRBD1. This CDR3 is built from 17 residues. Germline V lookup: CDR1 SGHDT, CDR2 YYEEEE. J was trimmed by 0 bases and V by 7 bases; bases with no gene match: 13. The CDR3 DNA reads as TGTGCCAGCGGGACCTTAGGGGGCGAGTTTAGCAATCAGCCCCAGCATTTT. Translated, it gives CASGTLGGEFSNQPQHF.

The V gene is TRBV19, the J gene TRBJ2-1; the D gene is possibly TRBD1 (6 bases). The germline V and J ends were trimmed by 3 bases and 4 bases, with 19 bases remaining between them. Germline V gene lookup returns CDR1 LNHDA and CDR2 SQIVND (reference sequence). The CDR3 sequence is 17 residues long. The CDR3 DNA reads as TGTGCCAGTAGTATTGACACCAGGGGCACCCGATACAATGAGCAGTTCTTC. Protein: CASSIDTRGTRYNEQFF. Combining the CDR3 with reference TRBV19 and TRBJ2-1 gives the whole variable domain DGGITQSPKYLFRKEGQNVTLSCEQNLNHDAMYWYRQDPGQGLRLIYYSQIVNDFQKGDIAEGYSVSREKKESFPLTVTSAQKNPTAFYLCASSIDTRGTRYNEQFFGPGTRLTVL.

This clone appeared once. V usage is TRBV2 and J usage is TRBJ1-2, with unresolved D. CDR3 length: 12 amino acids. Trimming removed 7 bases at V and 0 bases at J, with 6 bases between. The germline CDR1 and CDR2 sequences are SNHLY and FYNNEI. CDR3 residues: CASTPANYGYTF. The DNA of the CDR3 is TGTGCCAGCACGCCTGCTAACTATGGCTACACCTTC.

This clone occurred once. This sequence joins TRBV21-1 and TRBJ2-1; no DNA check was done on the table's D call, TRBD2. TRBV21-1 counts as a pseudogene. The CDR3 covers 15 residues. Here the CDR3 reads CASRSGGASKNEQFF. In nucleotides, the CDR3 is TGTGCCAGCCGCTCTGGGGGGGCTAGCAAAAATGAGCAGTTCTTC.

CDR3 protein: CASNHRVMNTEAFF. CDR3 DNA: TGTGCCAGCAACCACAGGGTAATGAACACTGAAGCTTTCTTT. The V and J genes are TRBV2 and TRBJ1-1, with D maybe TRBD1 (6 bases). CDR1 is SNHLY, CDR2 FYNNEI, per germline. V gave up 7 bases and J gave up 0 bases, with 12 bases separating them. The CDR3 consists of 14 residues.

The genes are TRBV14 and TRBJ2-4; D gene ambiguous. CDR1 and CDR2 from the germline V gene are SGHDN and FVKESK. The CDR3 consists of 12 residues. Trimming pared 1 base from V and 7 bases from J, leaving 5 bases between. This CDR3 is CASSQVSNIQYF. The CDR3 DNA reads TGTGCCAGCAGCCAAGTGTCGAACATTCAGTACTTC.

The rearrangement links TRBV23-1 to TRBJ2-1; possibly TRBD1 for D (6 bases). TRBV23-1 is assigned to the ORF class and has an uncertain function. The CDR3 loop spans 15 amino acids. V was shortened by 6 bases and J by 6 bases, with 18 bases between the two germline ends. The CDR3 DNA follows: TGCGCCAGCAGCCCGCTCGGCTCCAGGGGCAATGAGCAGTTCTTC. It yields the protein CASSPLGSRGNEQFF.

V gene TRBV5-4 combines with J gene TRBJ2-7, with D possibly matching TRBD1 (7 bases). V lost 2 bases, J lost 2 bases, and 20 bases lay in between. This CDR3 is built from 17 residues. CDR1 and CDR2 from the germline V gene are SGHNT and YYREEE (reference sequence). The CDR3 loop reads CASSLVSQGGPTYEQYV. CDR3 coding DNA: TGTGCCAGCAGCTTAGTATCCCAGGGGGGACCAACCTACGAGCAGTACGTC.

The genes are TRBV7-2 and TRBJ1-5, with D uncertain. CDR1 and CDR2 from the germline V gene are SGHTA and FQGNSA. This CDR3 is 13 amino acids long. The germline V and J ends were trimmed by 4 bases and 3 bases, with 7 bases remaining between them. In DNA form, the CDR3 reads TGTGCCAGCAGCTCTGCCCACAATCAGCCCCAGCATTTT. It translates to CASSSAHNQPQHF. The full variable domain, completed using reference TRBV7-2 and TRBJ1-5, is GAGVSQSPSNKVTEKGKDVELRCDPISGHTALYWYRQSLGQGLEFLIYFQGNSAPDKSGLPSDRFSAERTGGSVSTLTIQRTQQEDSAVYLCASSSAHNQPQHFGDGTRLSIL.